This T cell receptor beta chain is drawn from a study of OX40 agonist ivuxolimab in advanced cancers. As for the study in general: An agonistic human IgG2 monoclonal antibody against OX40 (CD134) was given. Ivuxolimab, which patients received intravenously every 2 weeks, was dosed at 0.01 to 10 mg/kg. Prior checkpoint blockade (anti-PD-1, anti-PD-L1 or anti-CTLA-4) was permitted; around 37% had it. Two cutaneous melanoma patients and one hepatocellular carcinoma patient, three in all, had partial responses.

Trimming took 5 bases from V and 7 from J; bases not matched to a gene: 10. CDR1 is SEHNR and CDR2 is FQNEAQ in the germline V gene (reference sequence). The CDR3 is 15 residues long. Here immunoSEQ multiplex PCR was the method, and the copy in TCRdb shows in-frame clones only, minus some. The table includes about 76,000 clones, roughly 85% detected once. Sequences were derived from CD4+ or CD8+ T cells sorted from blood, sampled in a trial of the OX40 agonist ivuxolimab. This sequence originates from an adult with an advanced solid tumor such as melanoma, head and neck, liver or kidney cancer. V gene TRBV7-9 combines with J gene TRBJ1-5; 8 positions match TRBD1. CDR3 region: CASSTGKTGVQPQHF. The CDR3 nucleotides read TGTGCCAGCAGCACCGGCAAGACAGGGGTGCAGCCCCAGCATTTT.